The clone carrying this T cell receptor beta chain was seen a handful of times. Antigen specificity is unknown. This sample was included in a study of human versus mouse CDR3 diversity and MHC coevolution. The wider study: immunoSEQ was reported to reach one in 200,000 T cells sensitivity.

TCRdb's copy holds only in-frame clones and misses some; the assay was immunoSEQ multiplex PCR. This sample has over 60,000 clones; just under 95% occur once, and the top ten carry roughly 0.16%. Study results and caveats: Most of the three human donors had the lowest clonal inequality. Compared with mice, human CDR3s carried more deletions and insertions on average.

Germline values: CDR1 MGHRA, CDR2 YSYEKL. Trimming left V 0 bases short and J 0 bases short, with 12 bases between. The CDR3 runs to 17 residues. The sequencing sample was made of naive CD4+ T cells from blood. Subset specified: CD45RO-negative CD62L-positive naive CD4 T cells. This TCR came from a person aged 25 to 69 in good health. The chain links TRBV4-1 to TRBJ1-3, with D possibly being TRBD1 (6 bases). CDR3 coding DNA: TGCGCCAGCAGCCAAGATGCAAGGGGGAACTCTGGAAACACCATATATTTT. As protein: CASSQDARGNSGNTIYF.